The 15 T cell receptor beta chains given below trace back to one sample, sequenced in a study of T-cell memory formation after mild COVID-19. Each CDR3 protein gets one entry after TCRdb re-called the 5' RACE reads with MiXCR. The sample includes 350,000 to 400,000 distinct CDR3 sequences, about 15% of them seen just once. Sample: PBMCs or a T cell subset sorted from them (not recorded which). These receptors were obtained from a man between 18 and 29 years old who had mild COVID-19 (a few samples of this study predate the infection). Cell type and time point are not known.

This clonotype came up many times. Written as DNA, the CDR3 is TGTGCCAGCAGTTTAGGGGGCTTTGCTGAAGCTTTCTTT. Translating it yields CASSLGGFAEAFF. J is TRBJ1-1 and V is TRBV12-3 or TRBV12-4, with D perhaps TRBD1 (5 bases). V was trimmed by 1 base and J by 6 bases, leaving 9 bases between them. The CDR3 spans 13 residues.

V and J are TRBV13 and TRBJ2-1, with TRBD2 identical over 8 bases. Trimming removed 5 bases from V and 2 bases from J; junction bases left unmatched: 2. The CDR3 totals 14 residues. The germline gives CDR1 PRHDT, CDR2 FYEKMQ (reference sequence). For the CDR3, the DNA is TGTGCCAGCAGCCGCGGGAGGCCCTACAATGAGCAGTTCTTC. Its translation is CASSRGRPYNEQFF. Full variable domain (outside the CDR3, taken from reference TRBV13 and TRBJ2-1): AAGVIQSPRHLIKEKRETATLKCYPIPRHDTVYWYQQGPGQDPQFLISFYEKMQSDKGSIPDRFSAQQFSDYHSELNMSSLELGDSALYFCASSRGRPYNEQFFGPGTRLTVL.

This clonotype occurred many times. The rearrangement joins TRBV5-1 to TRBJ2-3; TRBD2 agrees at 10 bases. The CDR3 extends over 16 amino acids. Germline loops: CDR1 SGHRS, CDR2 YFSETQ. The ends lost 4 bases at V and 6 bases at J; junction bases unmatched: 11. CDR3 loop: CASSRLLAGSRDTQYF. CDR3 coding DNA: TGCGCCAGCAGCCGTCTACTAGCGGGGAGTCGTGATACGCAGTATTTT.

The chain combines TRBV18 with TRBJ2-3, with TRBD2 matching 8 bases. Germline V gene data show CDR1 as KGHSH and CDR2 as LQKENI. CDR3 length equals 15 residues. V lost 3 bases and J lost 10; bases outside the gene matches: 12. In DNA form, the CDR3 reads TGTGCCAGCTCACCTAGCGGGGCCCGAGGGAGATCGCAGTATTTT. Its translation: CASSPSGARGRSQYF.

The chain recombines TRBV7-9 with TRBJ1-5; D may be TRBD1 (5 bases). V lost 3 bases to trimming and J lost 0 bases, with 6 bases between them. The CDR3 extends over 14 amino acids. Germline V gene lookup returns CDR1 SEHNR and CDR2 FQNEAQ (reference sequence). The CDR3 is CASSLTDSNQPQHF. In DNA form, the CDR3 reads TGTGCCAGCAGCTTGACAGATAGCAATCAGCCCCAGCATTTT. The entire variable domain, with the rest obtained from reference TRBV7-9 and TRBJ1-5, is as follows: DTGVSQNPRHKITKRGQNVTFRCDPISEHNRLYWYRQTLGQGPEFLTYFQNEAQLEKSRLLSDRFSAERPKGSFSTLEIQRTEQGDSAMYLCASSLTDSNQPQHFGDGTRLSIL.

The chain carries TRBV7-2 and TRBJ1-5; D remains unclear. The CDR3 sequence is 15 residues long. Germline V gene data show CDR1 as SGHTA and CDR2 as FQGNSA. Trimming took 5 bases from V and 2 from J, leaving 13 bases between them. For the CDR3, the DNA is TGTGCCAGCAGCCCCGCCTCAATGGGCAATCAGCCCCAGCATTTT. The encoded protein is CASSPASMGNQPQHF.

This clonotype has a count of ten or more. The V call is TRBV12-3 or TRBV12-4, the J call TRBJ1-1; D gene ambiguous. This CDR3 is 13 amino acids long. The V gene lost 7 bases and the J gene lost 7 bases, with 16 bases spanning the gap. CDR3 sequence: CASTEIVGSEAFF. DNA for the CDR3: TGTGCCAGCACCGAGATCGTCGGGAGTGAAGCTTTCTTT.

This clonotype occurred a few times. This chain uses TRBV27 with TRBJ1-2; D is perhaps TRBD1 (5 bases). There are 13 residues in the CDR3. V shed 2 bases and J shed 3 bases, with 7 bases lying between them. The germline gives CDR1 MNHEY, CDR2 SMNVEV (reference sequence). The CDR3 DNA reads TGTGCCAGCAGTTTACAGGGAGACTATGGCTACACCTTC. It codes for CASSLQGDYGYTF.

This chain joins TRBV12-3 or TRBV12-4 and TRBJ1-4; D remains ambiguous. Trimming stripped 6 bases from V and 3 bases from J, with 11 bases between. There are 14 residues in the CDR3. CDR3 residues: CASSQVLANEKLFF. The CDR3, as DNA: TGTGCCAGCAGCCAAGTTCTCGCTAATGAAAAACTGTTTTTT.

This clonotype was observed a few times. The rearrangement links TRBV6-5 to TRBJ2-2; the D gene could be TRBD1 or TRBD2 (7 bases each). The V gene lost 6 bases and the J gene lost 5 bases, with 19 bases spanning the gap. Germline-derived CDR1 and CDR2 are MNHEY and SVGAGI. CDR3 size: 16 residues. This CDR3 is CASSRQGGTQTGELFF. The CDR3 coding sequence is TGTGCCAGCAGCCGACAGGGAGGGACCCAGACCGGGGAGCTGTTTTTT.

The chain links TRBV29-1 to TRBJ2-2; 9 bases are a match to TRBD2. Germline lookup yields CDR1 SQVTM and CDR2 ANQGSEA. V shed 7 bases and J 3 bases; nucleotides not matched to a gene: 12. The CDR3 contains 16 residues. The CDR3 bases are TGCAGCGCTGCGGGCGGCGGGGGGGCCGACACCGGGGAGCTGTTTTTT. It yields the protein CSAAGGGGADTGELFF.

The chain carries TRBV18 and TRBJ1-1; D gene unclear. In germline, CDR1 is KGHSH, CDR2 LQKENI. V lost 3 bases to trimming and J lost 8 bases, with 10 bases between them. This CDR3 spans 12 amino acids. The CDR3 loop is CASSPYAGEAFF. For the CDR3, the DNA is TGTGCCAGCTCACCTTACGCTGGCGAAGCTTTCTTT.

The CDR3 sequence: CASSRGATNEKLFF. CDR3 in DNA: TGCGCCAGCAGCCGCGGTGCAACTAATGAAAAACTGTTTTTT. The chain has TRBV4-1 and TRBJ1-4; no definite D call. This CDR3 spans 14 amino acids. Germline V lookup: CDR1 MGHRA, CDR2 YSYEKL. Trimming cost V 4 bases and J 0 bases, with 6 bases left between them.

This clonotype was detected only a few times. This sequence joins TRBV6-5 and TRBJ1-2; D not resolved. With 5 bases removed from V and 8 bases from J, the gap between germline ends came to 15 bases. Germline V gene sequence: CDR1 MNHEY, CDR2 SVGAGI. CDR3 length: 13 residues. This chain's CDR3 is CASSPFSLSGYTF. For the CDR3, the DNA is TGTGCCAGCAGTCCTTTCTCTCTTTCGGGCTACACCTTC.

In its sample, this clonotype was seen a few times. The CDR3: CASSFRGPPLHF. The CDR3 coding sequence is TGTGCCAGCAGCTTCAGGGGGCCACCCCTCCACTTT. The chain employs TRBV7-2 and TRBJ1-6, with 8 nucleotides matching TRBD1. CDR1 and CDR2 (germline): SGHTA, FQGNSA. The CDR3 loop spans 12 amino acids. With V trimmed by 3 bases and J by 11 bases, 0 bases remained unmatched.